Listed here are 7 T cell receptor beta chains from one sample, sequenced in a study of vaccination effects on CD4 cells after COVID-19. The assay was immunoSEQ multiplex PCR, and TCRdb's table has in-frame clones only and misses some. This table holds about 45,000 clones, around 70% found once. Cultured cells yielded isolated CD4+ T cells after less than 11 days. The cohort was immunized with two doses of either the BNT162b2 or mRNA-1273 vaccine. Their specific antigens are unknown. The sequencing here drew on CD4+ T cells from PBMCs cultured without peptide, taken after COVID-19 vaccination. Receptor source: a human donor who received a COVID-19 vaccine.

CDR3 DNA: TGTGCCAGCAGTTTATCCACGTGGGAGGGCGGGAGGCCCCCCTACGAGCAGTACTTC. Protein: CASSLSTWEGGRPPYEQYF. The chain has TRBV27 and TRBJ2-7, with 8 bases identical to TRBD2. Germline values: CDR1 MNHEY, CDR2 SMNVEV (reference sequence). Germline trimming cut 0 bases from V and 2 bases from J; bases unmatched to any gene: 15. The CDR3 sequence is 19 residues long.

The chain couples TRBV6-1 to TRBJ1-1, with unresolved D. Trimming cost V 0 bases and J 1 base, with 15 bases left between them. Germline-derived CDR1 and CDR2 are MNHNS and SASEGT. CDR3 size: 17 residues. The CDR3, as DNA: TGTGCCAGCAGTGAAGCGCTTCGCAGATTACAGAACACTGAAGCTTTCTTT. Encoded protein: CASSEALRRLQNTEAFF.

The V gene is TRBV29-1, the J gene TRBJ1-5; D perhaps matches TRBD1 (5 bases). With 6 bases removed from V and 3 bases from J, the gap between germline ends came to 9 bases. This CDR3 is built from 12 residues. Germline V gives CDR1 SQVTM, CDR2 ANQGSEA. This CDR3 reads CSVSGFNQPQHF. CDR3 nucleotides: TGCAGCGTCTCAGGGTTCAATCAGCCCCAGCATTTT.

This clone was picked up one time. This chain links TRBV6-2 or TRBV6-3 with TRBJ1-1, with 7 bases matching TRBD1. CDR3 size: 14 residues. Germline CDR1 is MNHEY and CDR2 is SVGEGT. V was clipped by 5 bases and J by 4 bases; unmatched bases: 7. The CDR3, as DNA: TGTGCCAGCAGTCGCCCCGACAGGGCCACTGAAGCTTTCTTT. Protein: CASSRPDRATEAFF.

The V and J genes are TRBV3-1 (or the pseudogene TRBV3-2) and TRBJ2-6; tentative D call: TRBD1 (6 bases). The V and J ends lost 5 bases and 0 bases respectively, with 11 bases between them. The germline gives CDR1 LGHDT, CDR2 YNNKEL (reference sequence). There are 16 residues in the CDR3. The CDR3 DNA reads as TGTGCCAGCAGCAGGACAGCTTCCTCTGGGGCCAACGTCCTGACTTTC. It yields the protein CASSRTASSGANVLTF.

This clone turned up a few times. The chain's CDR3 is CASSFAEGWYNSPLHF. The CDR3, as DNA: TGTGCCAGCAGCTTTGCCGAAGGGTGGTATAATTCACCCCTCCACTTT. J is TRBJ1-6 and V is TRBV7-9; D is unclear. The CDR3 has 16 residues. Between the trimmed V and J ends, which lost 3 bases and 4 bases, there was a span of 13 bases. Germline loops: CDR1 SEHNR, CDR2 FQNEAQ (reference sequence).

The genes are TRBV5-6 and TRBJ1-2, with a tentative D call TRBD1 (6 bases). V dropped 4 bases and J dropped 7 bases, with 14 bases sitting between them. CDR1 is SGHDT and CDR2 is YYEEEE in the germline V gene. This CDR3 region has 13 residues. The CDR3 region is CASSIKGGGGYTF. CDR3 sequence (DNA): TGTGCCAGCAGCATCAAGGGAGGGGGTGGCTACACCTTC. Looking up the rest from reference TRBV5-6 and TRBJ1-2 gives the full variable domain: DAGVTQSPTHLIKTRGQQVTLRCSPKSGHDTVSWYQQALGQGPQFIFQYYEEEERQRGNFPDRFSGHQFPNYSSELNVNALLLGDSALYLCASSIKGGGGYTFGSGTRLTVV.